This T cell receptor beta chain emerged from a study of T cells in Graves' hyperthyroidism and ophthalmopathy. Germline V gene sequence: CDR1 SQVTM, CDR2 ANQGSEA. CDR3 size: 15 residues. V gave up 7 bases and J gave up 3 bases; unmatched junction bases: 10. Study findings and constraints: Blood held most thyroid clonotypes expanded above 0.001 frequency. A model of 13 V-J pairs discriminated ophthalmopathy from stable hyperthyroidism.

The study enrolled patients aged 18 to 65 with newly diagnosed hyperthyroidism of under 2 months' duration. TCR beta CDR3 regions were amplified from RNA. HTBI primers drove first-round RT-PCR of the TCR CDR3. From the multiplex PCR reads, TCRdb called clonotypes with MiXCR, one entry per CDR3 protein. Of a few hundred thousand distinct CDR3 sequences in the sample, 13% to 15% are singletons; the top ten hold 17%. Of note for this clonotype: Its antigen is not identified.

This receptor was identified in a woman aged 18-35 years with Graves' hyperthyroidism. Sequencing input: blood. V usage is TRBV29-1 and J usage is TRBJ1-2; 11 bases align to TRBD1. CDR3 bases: TGCAGCGGCGGGACAGGGGGTCGGGGATACTATGGCTACACCTTC. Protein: CSGGTGGRGYYGYTF.